Listed below are T cell receptor beta chains from one sample, sequenced in a study of shared clonotypes between healthy human individuals. Profiling relied on immunoSEQ multiplex PCR, and the TCRdb table lists in-frame clones only, not all of them. The sample includes 450,000 or so clones, around 77% of them seen just once. The sequencing sample was made of PBMCs. These receptors all come from a woman in her thirties or forties in good health. Some clones in this sample may be carry-over from other donors' samples. The CDR3 runs from the conserved cysteine through the conserved F or W. Not every row has a clone size; where given, it reads once, few, many or a size class.

CDR3 protein	V gene	J gene	clone size
CASSTGGSKDEQYF	TRBV28	TRBJ2-7	.
CASRGQGLYNEQFF	TRBV28	TRBJ2-1	.
CASSIGGRAREQYF	TRBV19	TRBJ2-7	.
CASSVVGTGGIGELFF	TRBV9	TRBJ2-2	.
CASSAKGLATVTDTQYF	TRBV28	TRBJ2-3	.
CASSLDGDGDEQYF	TRBV28	TRBJ2-7	.
CASRALDGSNQPQHF	TRBV28	TRBJ1-5	.
CASSQTSGTYEQYF	TRBV28	TRBJ2-7	.
CARSLGVGWGNQPQHF	TRBV5-3	TRBJ1-5	.
CASSIQPNTEAFF	TRBV2	TRBJ1-1	.
CSASVRYGYTF	TRBV20-1	TRBJ1-2	few
CASSLRGFGYTF	TRBV6-5	TRBJ1-2	.
CAIKEGTYNEQFF	TRBV10-3	TRBJ2-1	.
CASTSGTGWVEQFF	TRBV11-2	TRBJ2-1	.
CASSLAPGPYGYTF	TRBV7-8	TRBJ1-2	.
CASRHRGYTEAFF	TRBV6-1	TRBJ1-1	.
CSARQGVNTEAFF	TRBV29-1	TRBJ1-1	.
CAWRRNTEAFF	TRBV30	TRBJ1-1	once
CASSPFTNQDEQFF	TRBV28	TRBJ2-1	.
CASRRLADKNTEAFF	TRBV2	TRBJ1-1	.
CASRSTLQGRKNQPQHF	TRBV6-4	TRBJ1-5	few
CASSSTSGMVNEQFF	TRBV28	TRBJ2-1	.
CATSHDSHTQYF	TRBV28	TRBJ2-3	once
CASSGGVFTDTQYF	TRBV5-1	TRBJ2-3	.
CASSIDRQQPQHF	TRBV27	TRBJ1-5	.
CASSLGGAGGEQYF	TRBV7-2	TRBJ2-7	once
CASSPNGRDQPQHF	TRBV18	TRBJ1-5	few
CASSYSGSFNNEQFF	TRBV6-5	TRBJ2-1	.
CASSPTNSYNEQFF	TRBV18	TRBJ2-1	.
CASSLYSGANVLTF	TRBV28	TRBJ2-6	.
CAWSVGTYEQYF	TRBV30	.	many
CASKGGVTEAFF	TRBV19	TRBJ1-1	once
CASKGTTGSSSYNEQFF	TRBV28	TRBJ2-1	.
CAWSVRRTMGSGQRSGANVLTF	TRBV30	TRBJ2-6	once
CASSLLGSGYTF	TRBV7-9	TRBJ1-2	few
CASLTGGAETQYF	TRBV6-1	TRBJ2-5	many
CASSPPSVKQFF	TRBV28	TRBJ2-1	.
CASSSGQGVGGYTF	TRBV5-4	TRBJ1-2	.
CASSPQRQVLDEQYF	TRBV28	TRBJ2-7	.
CSVDGQGGNYGYTF	TRBV29-1	TRBJ1-2	.
CARTRQGVSDDTEAFF	TRBV19	TRBJ1-1	.
CASSLGSYEQYF	TRBV11-3	.	few
CASRPSGTLGSETQYF	TRBV27	TRBJ2-5	.
CASSLDPGVFYEQYF	TRBV7-2	TRBJ2-7	.
CASSMGARGYTF	TRBV19	TRBJ1-2	.
CASSPRTSGSAGELFF	TRBV5-1	TRBJ2-2	.
CASSSERTGNEKLFF	TRBV7-9	TRBJ1-4	.
CASTDSKGNEKLFF	TRBV6-6	TRBJ1-4	.
CASRRRGSYEQYF	TRBV28	TRBJ2-7	.
CASSFSGSAKNIQYF	TRBV11-1	TRBJ2-4	.